This T cell receptor (beta chain) was obtained from a study of T-cell memory formation after mild COVID-19. Whole-study findings and limits: In second-wave clones peaking day 37, SARS-CoV-2 specificity remained unconfirmed. Clones which contracted sat mainly in CM and EM if CD4+, and in EMRA if CD8+.

From 5'RACE with constant-segment primers came TCR alpha and TCR beta cDNA libraries that carried sample barcodes and UMIs. TCRdb ran MiXCR on the 5' RACE reads and lists one entry per CDR3 protein. Here the sample spans some 320,000 distinct CDR3 sequences, about 16% being singletons. This clonotype was seen a handful of times. Its antigen is undetermined. This CDR3 spans 15 amino acids. V was pared by 0 bases and J by 2 bases, with 9 bases between. Germline CDR1 reads SGDLS; CDR2 reads YYNGEE. Sequenced sample: PBMCs or a T cell subset sorted from them (not recorded which). The sequence derives from a man between 18 and 35 years old who had mild COVID-19 (a few samples of this study predate the infection). Cell type and time point are not known. This chain uses TRBV9 with TRBJ2-1; D perhaps matches TRBD1 (6 bases). This CDR3 reads CASSVGQGPYNEQFF. CDR3 DNA sequence: TGTGCCAGCAGCGTAGGCCAGGGGCCCTACAATGAGCAGTTCTTC.